A single sample gave rise to the 5 T cell receptor beta chains below, sequenced in a study of Ad26.COV2.S vaccination and SARS-CoV-2 variants. Treatment denoted: 15 to 20 received Ad26.COV2.S at low or high dose, single or two shots; about 5 received placebo; per-sample allocation not given. Sampling was done on day 63 after the first vaccine or placebo injection. Using immunoSEQ multiplex PCR, the repertoire was profiled, and TCRdb retains in-frame clones only, with some absent. Of roughly 400,000 clones listed, roughly 90% are singletons. This material consisted of peripheral blood, taken in a trial of Ad26.COV2.S vaccine versus placebo. The receptors derive from a person between 18 and 60 years old who received the Ad26.COV2.S COVID-19 vaccine or a placebo.

Worth noting for this clone: At one of its ends the junction is not consistent with the germline gene, which may arise from a read error. The chain uses TRBV30 and TRBJ1-2, with 9 positions matching TRBD1. CDR3 length equals 11 residues. The germline CDR1 and CDR2 sequences are GTSNPN and SVGIG (reference sequence). The CDR3 protein is CASRTGVSFFF. The DNA for the CDR3 is TGTGCCTCCAGGACAGGGGTTTCTTTCTTCTTC.

The V and J genes are TRBV5-1 and TRBJ1-2; D gene uncertain. Germline-derived CDR1 and CDR2 are SGHRS and YFSETQ. Trimming pared 1 base from V and 0 bases from J, leaving 7 bases between. CDR3 length: 14 amino acids. The CDR3 sequence is CASSLLGTNYGYTF. CDR3 nucleotide sequence: TGCGCCAGCAGCTTGCTTGGCACTAACTATGGCTACACCTTC.

V and J are TRBV4-3 and TRBJ2-4; 7 bases map to TRBD1. V lost 4 bases to trimming and J lost 6 bases; unmatched junction nucleotides: 9. This CDR3 has 15 amino acids. Germline CDR1 and CDR2: LGHNA and YSLEER. CDR3 region: CASSRGRDRVNIQYF. The CDR3 DNA sequence: TGCGCCAGCAGCCGCGGCCGGGACAGAGTAAACATTCAGTACTTC.

The chain is built from TRBV11-2 and TRBJ2-2; 9 nucleotides match TRBD1. J gave up 3 bases and V 7 bases, and 6 bases lay outside the gene matches. Germline V lookup: CDR1 SGHAT, CDR2 FQNNGV. The CDR3 consists of 15 residues. The CDR3, as DNA: TGTGCCAGCAACCCGACAGGGGGTTACACCGGGGAGCTGTTTTTT. Encoded protein: CASNPTGGYTGELFF.

This sequence joins TRBV5-4 and TRBJ2-1; 8 bases match TRBD2. The V gene's germline CDR1 is SGHNT and CDR2 YYREEE (reference sequence). Trimming removed 2 bases from V and 8 bases from J; junction bases left unmatched: 3. CDR3 length equals 13 residues. CDR3 region: CASSLAGADEQFF. CDR3 DNA: TGTGCCAGCAGCTTAGCGGGAGCCGATGAGCAGTTCTTC.